Below are 12 T cell receptor beta chains sequenced from a single sample in a study of shared clonotypes between healthy human individuals. Naive CD8 cells, CD45RO-negative and positively selected for CCR7, excluded terminally differentiated effector memory CD45RA+ cells. The repertoire was sequenced with immunoSEQ multiplex PCR; TCRdb's copy has only in-frame clones and lacks some. This repertoire shows roughly 2,000,000 clones, around 96% found once; its top ten account for roughly 1.2%. Material: naive CD8+ T cells sorted from blood. The receptors originated from a man aged 18-30 years in good health.

Worth noting for this clone: Other DNA sequences in this specimen translate into the identical CDR3. The chain is built from TRBV5-1 and TRBJ2-7; 11 nucleotides align to TRBD1. The junction had 5 bases not matched to a gene; V was cut back by 4 bases and J by 5 bases. The CDR3 length is 14 residues. Germline CDR1 and CDR2: SGHRS and YFSETQ. CDR3 in DNA: TGCGCCAGCAGCCTAAGGACAGGGGGCGACGAGCAGTACTTC. Residues: CASSLRTGGDEQYF.

V usage is TRBV2 and J usage is TRBJ2-3, with 7 positions matching TRBD1. CDR1 and CDR2 from the germline V gene are SNHLY and FYNNEI. Germline trimming cut 3 bases from V and 2 bases from J; bases unmatched to any gene: 11. The CDR3 totals 17 residues. This CDR3 reads CASSDGTGQINTDTQYF. The CDR3 bases are TGTGCCAGCAGTGACGGAACGGGACAGATTAACACAGATACGCAGTATTTT. Full variable domain (missing parts from reference TRBV2 and TRBJ2-3): EPEVTQTPSHQVTQMGQEVILRCVPISNHLYFYWYRQILGQKVEFLVSFYNNEISEKSEIFDDQFSVERPDGSNFTLKIRSTKLEDSAMYFCASSDGTGQINTDTQYFGPGTRLTVL.

V and J are TRBV4-1 and TRBJ1-5; 7 positions agree with TRBD1. Germline loops: CDR1 MGHRA, CDR2 YSYEKL. Germline trimming cut 0 bases from V and 2 bases from J; bases unmatched to any gene: 4. This CDR3 has 16 amino acids. CDR3 in DNA: TGCGCCAGCAGCCAAGATCAGGGGGTAGGCAATCAGCCCCAGCATTTT. Protein product: CASSQDQGVGNQPQHF.

Note on this clone: Other nucleotide sequences from this sample produce the same CDR3. The J gene is TRBJ2-5, the V gene TRBV5-1; 10 nucleotides agree with TRBD2. The CDR3 spans 16 residues. Germline-derived CDR1 and CDR2 are SGHRS and YFSETQ. V dropped 0 bases and J dropped 1; count of bases not matched to a gene: 3. As DNA, the CDR3 is TGCGCCAGCAGCTTGGAAGCGGGAGGGCCCCAAGAGACCCAGTACTTC. Protein: CASSLEAGGPQETQYF.

The J gene is TRBJ2-5, the V gene TRBV10-1, with a possible D match to TRBD1 (5 bases). V lost 2 bases to trimming and J lost 2 bases, with 9 bases between them. Germline assignment: CDR1 WNHNN and CDR2 SYGVQD (reference sequence). This CDR3 contains 14 residues. Here the CDR3 reads CASSEGHLQETQYF. CDR3 coding DNA: TGCGCCAGCAGTGAGGGACACCTACAAGAGACCCAGTACTTC.

This clone was observed a single time. The chain employs TRBV4-2 and TRBJ2-1; 7 nucleotides agree with TRBD2. CDR3 length equals 16 residues. Germline CDR1 reads LGHNA; CDR2 reads YNFKEQ. Germline trimming cut 3 bases from V and 0 bases from J; bases unmatched to any gene: 5. The CDR3 spells CASSQGPGGSYNEQFF. Written as DNA, the CDR3 is TGTGCCAGCAGCCAGGGCCCGGGGGGCTCCTACAATGAGCAGTTCTTC.

The chain uses TRBV29-1 and TRBJ1-3; TRBD1 aligns across 11 bases. The CDR3 length is 14 residues. V was clipped by 3 bases and J by 4 bases; unmatched bases: 2. Per germline, CDR1 SQVTM and CDR2 ANQGSEA. CDR3 nucleotide sequence: TGCAGCGTTGACGGACAGGGGGCGGGAAACACCATATATTTT. Its protein product is CSVDGQGAGNTIYF.

The rearrangement links TRBV29-1 to TRBJ2-7; D gene ambiguous. Germline V gene lookup returns CDR1 SQVTM and CDR2 ANQGSEA. With 5 bases removed from V and 0 bases from J, the gap between germline ends came to 11 bases. The CDR3 runs to 13 residues. CDR3 DNA sequence: TGCAGCGTTATCCCACAGAACTCCTACGAGCAGTACTTC. This translates into CSVIPQNSYEQYF.

The chain recombines TRBV5-5 with TRBJ2-7; the D gene is possibly TRBD2 (6 bases). Trimming removed 2 bases at V and 0 bases at J, with 12 bases between. Germline V gives CDR1 SGHKS, CDR2 YYEKEE (reference sequence). This CDR3 contains 15 residues. The chain's CDR3 is CASSLGGGLSYEQYF. As DNA, the CDR3 is TGTGCCAGCAGCTTAGGCGGAGGGCTCTCCTACGAGCAGTACTTC.

The V and J genes are TRBV10-3 and TRBJ2-5; TRBD2 agrees at 8 bases. With V trimmed by 2 bases and J by 4 bases, 12 bases remained unmatched. CDR1 ENHRY and CDR2 SYGVKD come from the germline V gene. The CDR3 runs 17 residues. The CDR3 spells CAISELGGGRSGETQYF. The CDR3 region has the DNA TGTGCCATCAGTGAGCTGGGGGGCGGGAGGTCTGGAGAGACCCAGTACTTC.

The V call is TRBV18, the J call TRBJ2-5; D is perhaps TRBD2 (6 bases). V dropped 3 bases and J dropped 1 base, with 15 bases sitting between them. This CDR3 is built from 16 residues. Germline V gene data show CDR1 as KGHSH and CDR2 as LQKENI. CDR3 amino acids: CASSPLAVKGQETQYF. CDR3 sequence (DNA): TGTGCCAGCTCACCCTTAGCGGTTAAGGGCCAAGAGACCCAGTACTTC.

The gene calls are TRBV2 and TRBJ2-7; D call uncertain. The CDR3 runs to 12 residues. V lost 3 bases, J lost 7 bases, and 10 bases lay in between. The V gene's germline CDR1 is SNHLY and CDR2 FYNNEI. The CDR3 loop reads CASSENVAEQYF. CDR3 DNA: TGTGCCAGCAGTGAGAACGTGGCTGAGCAGTACTTC.